The present T cell receptor (beta chain) was sequenced within a study of graft-versus-host responses after intestinal transplantation. Repertoires were generated with immunoSEQ multiplex PCR, while TCRdb's copy carries only in-frame clones and drops some. The sample has 80,000 to 95,000 clones, 88% seen once; the top ten hold 0.28%. Concerning this clone: Its antigen is unknown.

V was pared by 6 bases and J by 8 bases, with 14 bases between. CDR3 length equals 13 residues. Germline CDR1 and CDR2: SQVTM and ANQGSEA. The sequence came from a human donor who was the organ donor for an intestinal transplant. Sequencing used unstimulated CD4+ T cells sorted from spleen or lymph node cells, obtained before transplant. This chain links TRBV29-1 with TRBJ1-6; D call uncertain. This CDR3 is CSVRGGVDSPLHF. The DNA for the CDR3 is TGCAGCGTCCGAGGCGGGGTAGATTCACCCCTCCACTTT. Combining the CDR3 with reference TRBV29-1 and TRBJ1-6 gives the whole variable domain SAVISQKPSRDICQRGTSLTIQCQVDSQVTMMFWYRQQPGQSLTLIATANQGSEATYESGFVIDKFPISRPNLTFSTLTVSNMSPEDSSIYLCSVRGGVDSPLHFGNGTRLTVT.